The clone carrying this T cell receptor beta chain was counted at least ten times. The antigen remains unidentified. The sample comes from a study of T-cell memory formation after mild COVID-19. Study observations and caveats: Later expanders leaned CD4+, whereas clones that contracted between day 15 and 85 were balanced CD4/CD8.

V dropped 5 bases and J dropped 3 bases, with 11 bases sitting between them. This CDR3 is 14 amino acids long. TCRdb reprocessed the 5' RACE reads via MiXCR and lists one record per CDR3 protein. The sample has about 240,000 distinct CDR3 sequences; around 10% are singletons. The rearrangement joins TRBV12-3 or TRBV12-4 to TRBJ1-3; unclear D gene. The sequenced material came from PBMCs or a T cell subset sorted from them (not recorded which). The TCR originated in a man in his late teens or twenties who had mild COVID-19 (a few samples of this study predate the infection). Cell type and time point are not known. The CDR3, as DNA: TGTGCCAGCAGTCCGTCGGCGGGTGGAAACACCATATATTTT. Translation: CASSPSAGGNTIYF.